The 13 T cell receptor beta chains given below trace back to one sample, sequenced in a study of Graves' ophthalmopathy and Graves' hyperthyroidism. As the template, RNA transcripts were used to amplify TCR beta CDR3 regions. An opening RT-PCR round employed HTBI primers and preceded a second-round multiplex PCR. MiXCR was run by TCRdb on the multiplex PCR reads, yielding one entry per CDR3 protein. Altogether 500,000 to 700,000 distinct CDR3 sequences are present, approximately 21% being singletons, with the ten largest covering roughly 6.9%. Sequencing input: peripheral blood. These TCRs come from a woman between 18 and 29 years old with stable Graves' hyperthyroidism. Some clones in this sample may be carry-over from other donors' samples.

This clonotype was picked up many times. CDR3 amino acids: CASRGTGPGELFF. The CDR3, as DNA: TGTGCCAGCAGGGGGACAGGTCCCGGGGAGCTGTTTTTT. The rearrangement links TRBV2 to TRBJ2-2; 8 bases line up with TRBD1. With 6 bases clipped from V and 6 bases from J, the junction kept 3 bases outside the gene matches. CDR3 length equals 13 residues. Germline lookup yields CDR1 SNHLY and CDR2 FYNNEI.

For this clonotype: A much larger clone differs by one base, so this may be a read error. V gene TRBV11-2 combines with J gene TRBJ2-7; D not resolved. Looked up from germline, CDR1 is SGHAT and CDR2 is FQNNGV. The CDR3 consists of 13 residues. The chain's CDR3 is CASGLVKSYEQYF. The CDR3 DNA is TGTGCCAGCGGCTTAGTGAAGAGCTACGAGCAGTACTTC.

This clonotype was counted many times. The chain has TRBV27 and TRBJ2-6, with D possibly matching TRBD1 (6 bases). V lost 1 base and J 1 base, leaving 14 bases between the germline ends. The CDR3 has 18 amino acids. From germline, CDR1 is MNHEY and CDR2 SMNVEV (reference sequence). CDR3 bases: TGTGCCAGCAGTTTATGGGGGCGCGTGGTGTCTGGGGCCAACGTCCTGACTTTC. Its protein is CASSLWGRVVSGANVLTF. The full variable domain, its missing parts supplied by reference TRBV27 and TRBJ2-6, is EAQVTQNPRYLITVTGKKLTVTCSQNMNHEYMSWYRQDPGLGLRQIYYSMNVEVTDKGDVPEGYKVSRKEKRNFPLILESPSPNQTSLYFCASSLWGRVVSGANVLTFGAGSRLTVL.

This clonotype was seen only a few times. This chain joins TRBV12-3 or TRBV12-4 and TRBJ1-2; 7 bases align to TRBD1. The trim removed 6 bases at V and 8 bases at J, leaving 9 bases unmatched. This CDR3 spans 13 amino acids. The CDR3 DNA reads as TGTGCCAGCAGCTCGACAGGGAGCCTGGGCTACACCTTC. This translates into CASSSTGSLGYTF.

J is TRBJ1-5 and V is TRBV27; D gene unclear. The V and J ends lost 3 bases and 7 bases respectively, with 16 bases between them. Germline V gives CDR1 MNHEY, CDR2 SMNVEV (reference sequence). The CDR3 totals 15 residues. The CDR3 loop is CASSFTPPAEQPQHF. In DNA form, the CDR3 reads TGTGCCAGCAGTTTTACGCCGCCGGCGGAGCAGCCCCAGCATTTT.

This clonotype showed up many times. The gene calls are TRBV6-4 and TRBJ2-2; D perhaps matches TRBD2 (6 bases). V shed 4 bases and J shed 4 bases, with 13 bases lying between them. This CDR3 has 15 residues. Germline CDR1 is MRHNA and CDR2 is SNTAGT. The CDR3 nucleotides read TGTGCCAGCAGTGTTGGGGAGGTGGCCACCGGGGAGCTGTTTTTT. It specifies CASSVGEVATGELFF.

A few counts support this clonotype. This may be a read error: a much more frequent sequence differs by one nucleotide. For the CDR3, the DNA is TGTGCCAGCAAGGGTGCCTACGAGCAGTGCTTC. This codes for CASKGAYEQCF. The J gene is TRBJ2-7, the V gene TRBV27; unclear D gene. The CDR3 is 11 residues long. The germline V gene has CDR1 MNHEY and CDR2 SMNVEV (reference sequence).

This clonotype was observed at least ten times. The J gene is TRBJ1-2, the V gene TRBV11-3, with no clear D. The CDR3 is 13 amino acids. Germline V gives CDR1 SGHNT, CDR2 YENEEA. V was trimmed by 3 bases and J by 8 bases, leaving 13 bases between them. The CDR3 nucleotides read TGTGCCAGCAGCTTCCCCCGCGGGGAAGGCTACACCTTC. Its translation is CASSFPRGEGYTF. Filled out from reference TRBV11-3 and TRBJ1-2, the complete variable domain reads EAGVVQSPRYKIIEKKQPVAFWCNPISGHNTLYWYLQNLGQGPELLIRYENEEAVDDSQLPKDRFSAERLKGVDSTLKIQPAELGDSAVYLCASSFPRGEGYTFGSGTRLTVV.

The table lists this clonotype with many counts. The V and J genes are TRBV6-1 and TRBJ1-5; D ambiguous. Per germline, CDR1 MNHNS and CDR2 SASEGT. The CDR3 length is 13 residues. V was trimmed by 3 bases and J by 5 bases, leaving 8 bases between them. The CDR3 nucleotides read TGTGCCAGCAGTGACCGACCGTATCAGCCCCAGCATTTT. This codes for CASSDRPYQPQHF.

This clonotype was recorded many times. CDR3 in amino acids: CASSRTRDILYEQYF. The CDR3 DNA follows: TGTGCCAGTAGCCGAACCCGGGACATACTCTACGAGCAGTACTTC. V and J are TRBV19 and TRBJ2-7, with D possibly TRBD1 on 6 matching bases. Trimming removed 6 bases from V and 3 bases from J, with 18 bases in between. This CDR3 spans 15 amino acids. The V gene's germline CDR1 is LNHDA and CDR2 SQIVND (reference sequence).

In its sample, this clonotype was seen many times. The chain recombines TRBV30 with TRBJ1-6; 10 bases match TRBD1. Germline V gene sequence: CDR1 GTSNPN, CDR2 SVGIG (reference sequence). Trimming cost V 1 base and J 2 bases; bases outside gene matches: 8. There are 18 residues in the CDR3. In DNA form, the CDR3 reads TGTGCCTGGAGTGGAAACCGGGACAGGGGCACCTATAATTCACCCCTCCACTTT. Amino acid sequence: CAWSGNRDRGTYNSPLHF.

This clonotype showed up many times. The genes are TRBV20-1 and TRBJ2-3; unclear D gene. Germline CDR1 and CDR2: DFQATT and SNEGSKA (reference sequence). The CDR3 loop spans 13 amino acids. V dropped 2 bases and J dropped 0 bases, with 6 bases sitting between them. For the CDR3, the DNA is TGCAGTGCTAGACGGCAGAGCACAGATACGCAGTATTTT. This sequence encodes CSARRQSTDTQYF.

This clonotype was counted between two and nine times. The chain has TRBV6-1 and TRBJ2-7; D unclear. Germline V CDR1 and CDR2: MNHNS, SASEGT. This CDR3 is built from 15 residues. The V gene lost 0 bases and the J gene lost 0 bases, with 9 bases spanning the gap. The CDR3 here is CASSEALPASYEQYF. Written as DNA, the CDR3 is TGTGCCAGCAGTGAAGCTTTGCCGGCCTCCTACGAGCAGTACTTC.